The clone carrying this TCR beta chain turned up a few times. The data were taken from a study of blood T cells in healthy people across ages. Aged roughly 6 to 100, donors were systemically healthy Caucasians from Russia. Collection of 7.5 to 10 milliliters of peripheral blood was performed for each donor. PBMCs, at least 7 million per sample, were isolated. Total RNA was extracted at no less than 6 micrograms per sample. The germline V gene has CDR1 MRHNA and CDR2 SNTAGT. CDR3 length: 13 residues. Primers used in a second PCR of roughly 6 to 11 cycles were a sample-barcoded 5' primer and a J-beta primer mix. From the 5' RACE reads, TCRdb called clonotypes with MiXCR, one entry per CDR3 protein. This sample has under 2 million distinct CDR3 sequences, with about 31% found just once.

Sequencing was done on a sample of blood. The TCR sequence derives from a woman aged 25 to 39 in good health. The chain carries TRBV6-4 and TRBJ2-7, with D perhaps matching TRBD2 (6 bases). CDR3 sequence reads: CDDRGISSYEQYF. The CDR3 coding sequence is TGTGACGACCGGGGGATCTCTTCCTACGAGCAGTACTTC.